These T cell receptor beta chains were read from a single sample in a study of beta chain features in type 1 diabetes. Profiling relied on immunoSEQ multiplex PCR, and the TCRdb table lists in-frame clones only, not all of them. The profile shows some 110,000 clones, over 15% of them singletons. Material for sequencing was central memory CD4+ T cells from blood. These receptors all stem from a man between 25 and 39 years old with type 1 diabetes. Both conserved end residues are part of each CDR3. D genes are given only for firm matches. Rows may omit the clone size; those that give it use once, few, many or a size class.

clone size | J gene | V gene | D gene | CDR3 protein | CDR3 DNA
. | TRBJ2-7 | TRBV9 | . | CASSPGIGYEQYF | TGTGCCAGCAGCCCCGGAATTGGTTACGAGCAGTACTTC
. | TRBJ1-6 | TRBV6-1 | TRBD1 | CASSSLGGPNSPLHF | TGTGCCAGCAGCTCCCTAGGGGGCCCTAATTCACCCCTCCACTTT
few | TRBJ1-6 | TRBV27 | . | CASSLSGGYNSPLHF | TGTGCCAGCAGTTTATCCGGCGGCTATAATTCACCCCTCCACTTT
. | TRBJ1-2 | TRBV5-8 | . | CASSLKTPYGYTF | TGTGCCAGCAGCTTGAAAACTCCCTATGGCTACACCTTC
. | TRBJ1-1 | TRBV27 | . | CASSGRGEAFF | TGTGCCAGCAGTGGTAGGGGCGAAGCTTTCTTT
. | TRBJ2-3 | TRBV7-2 | . | CASSPLFFQRDTQYF | TGTGCCAGCAGCCCACTTTTTTTTCAGAGAGATACGCAGTATTTT
. | TRBJ2-2 | TRBV5-1 | TRBD1 | CASSPYGTGGTGELFF | TGCGCCAGCAGCCCGTATGGGACAGGAGGGACCGGGGAGCTGTTTTTT
medium-sized | TRBJ2-1 | TRBV11-2 | . | CASSLVPGLNNEQFF | TGTGCCAGCAGCTTAGTGCCAGGGCTGAACAATGAGCAGTTCTTC
. | TRBJ2-2 | TRBV6-1 | . | CASWNPNTGELFF | TGTGCCAGCTGGAATCCGAACACCGGGGAGCTGTTTTTT
. | TRBJ2-3 | TRBV7-8 | TRBD1 | CASSLGTGYTDTQYF | TGTGCCAGCAGCTTGGGGACAGGCTACACAGATACGCAGTATTTT
. | TRBJ1-2 | TRBV5-1 | . | CASSLAAGEDGYGYTF | TGCGCCAGCAGCTTGGCCGCAGGGGAGGACGGCTATGGCTACACCTTC
few | TRBJ1-3 | TRBV5-1 | . | CASSSGVGAHTIYF | TGCGCCAGCAGCTCCGGCGTCGGCGCCCACACCATATATTTT
few | TRBJ1-5 | TRBV7-9 | . | CASSAGGSPQHF | TGTGCCAGCAGCGCGGGTGGATCGCCCCAGCATTTT
. | TRBJ2-3 | TRBV30 | . | CAWSPPAADTQYF | TGTGCCTGGAGTCCCCCCGCGGCAGATACGCAGTATTTT
. | TRBJ1-1 | TRBV29-1 | . | CSGSGRVNTEAFF | TGCAGCGGATCGGGACGGGTGAACACTGAAGCTTTCTTT
few | TRBJ2-3 | TRBV6-4 | . | CASPSDTQYF | TGTGCCAGCCCTTCAGATACGCAGTATTTT
. | TRBJ1-1 | TRBV6-4 | . | CASSPSRGENTEAFF | TGTGCCAGCAGCCCCTCGAGAGGGGAAAACACTGAAGCTTTCTTT
many | TRBJ2-1 | TRBV5-1 | . | CASSSQGSTYNEQFF | TGCGCCAGCTCTAGCCAGGGGTCTACCTACAATGAGCAGTTCTTC
few | TRBJ1-1 | TRBV15 | TRBD1 | CATSSAQGDRRRLNTEAFF | TGTGCCACCAGCAGTGCCCAGGGGGATCGGCGACGTCTGAACACTGAAGCTTTCTTT
. | TRBJ1-6 | TRBV27 | . | CASSYRIESPLHF | TGTGCCAGCAGTTACAGGATTGAGTCACCCCTCCACTTT
few | TRBJ2-5 | TRBV5-6 | . | CASSFPTGQETQYF | TGTGCCAGCAGCTTCCCGACAGGTCAAGAGACCCAGTACTTC
many | TRBJ1-4 | TRBV7-9 | . | CASSLGGHLNEKLFF | TGTGCCAGCAGCTTAGGGGGACACCTTAATGAAAAACTGTTTTTT
. | TRBJ2-5 | TRBV4-2 | . | CASSQDPASQETQYF | TGTGCCAGCAGCCAAGATCCAGCTTCTCAAGAGACCCAGTACTTC
. | TRBJ2-1 | TRBV7-2 | . | CASSLVPRVFF | TGTGCCAGCAGCTTAGTGCCCCGGGTGTTCTTC
few | TRBJ1-3 | TRBV27 | . | CASRSRVGGNTIYF | TGTGCCAGCAGAAGCAGGGTTGGAGGAAACACCATATATTTT
once | TRBJ1-4 | TRBV15 | TRBD1 | CATSRGEGARGEKLFF | TGTGCCACCAGCAGAGGGGAGGGGGCGCGAGGTGAAAAACTGTTTTTT
few | TRBJ2-1 | TRBV30 | TRBD1 | CAWSVLWTGRNEQFF | TGTGCCTGGAGTGTACTATGGACAGGGAGGAATGAGCAGTTCTTC
many | TRBJ2-3 | TRBV2 | . | CASSDTRADTQYF | TGTGCCAGCAGTGACACTAGAGCAGATACGCAGTATTTT
. | TRBJ2-3 | TRBV29-1 | . | CSVGTEADTQYF | TGCAGCGTTGGAACCGAGGCAGATACGCAGTATTTT
once | TRBJ2-1 | TRBV5-1 | . | CASSLQPNWANEQFF | TGCGCCAGCAGCTTGCAACCTAACTGGGCCAATGAGCAGTTCTTC
few | TRBJ1-2 | TRBV19 | . | CASSKDDRRRYGYTF | TGTGCCAGTAGTAAAGACGACAGGCGGAGGTATGGCTACACCTTC
few | TRBJ2-2 | TRBV6-6 | TRBD2 | CASSQGLAGTGELFF | TGTGCCAGCAGTCAAGGACTAGCGGGGACCGGGGAGCTGTTTTTT
. | TRBJ1-2 | TRBV7-2 | . | CASRVEAFNYTF | TGTGCCAGCAGAGTGGAAGCTTTTAACTACACCTTC
. | TRBJ2-2 | TRBV7-7 | . | CASSPQNTGELFF | TGTGCTAGCAGCCCTCAAAACACCGGGGAGCTGTTTTTT
many | TRBJ1-2 | TRBV2 | TRBD1 | CASTGDRGQNTF | TGTGCCAGCACGGGTGACAGGGGGCAAAACACCTTC
. | TRBJ2-7 | TRBV6-5 | . | CATKRGQQEAYEQYF | TGTGCCACCAAAAGAGGGCAGCAGGAGGCCTACGAGCAGTACTTC
. | TRBJ2-7 | TRBV29-1 | TRBD1 | CSARGPNRQGPYEQYF | TGCAGCGCCCGAGGCCCCAACAGACAGGGCCCCTACGAGCAGTACTTC
many | TRBJ2-6 | TRBV7-9 | . | CASSSTRDGRVSGANVLTF | TGTGCCAGCAGCTCTACACGGGACGGACGGGTCTCTGGGGCCAACGTCCTGACTTTC
. | TRBJ2-7 | TRBV7-2 | . | CASSPNRAEQYF | TGTGCCAGCAGCCCCAACCGTGCCGAGCAGTACTTC
. | TRBJ2-4 | TRBV4-3 | . | CASSQGVLAKNIQYF | TGCGCCAGCAGCCAAGGTGTTTTAGCCAAAAACATTCAGTACTTC
few | TRBJ2-7 | TRBV6-1 | . | CASRRGADEQYF | TGTGCCAGCAGGAGGGGGGCGGACGAGCAGTACTTC
many | TRBJ2-5 | TRBV2 | . | CASSLELAETQYF | TGTGCCAGCAGTCTTGAACTAGCTGAGACCCAGTACTTC
few | TRBJ1-5 | TRBV6-5 | . | CASSYSGRGNQPQHF | TGTGCCAGCAGTTACTCGGGAAGGGGCAATCAGCCCCAGCATTTT
. | TRBJ2-1 | TRBV2 | TRBD1 | CASGGTGGYNEQFF | TGTGCCAGCGGGGGAACAGGGGGCTACAATGAGCAGTTCTTC
few | TRBJ2-3 | TRBV7-3 | . | CASAAGTPRTDTQYF | TGTGCCAGCGCCGCCGGGACACCACGCACAGATACGCAGTATTTT
few | TRBJ2-7 | TRBV9 | TRBD1 | CASSPQNWDSPYEQYF | TGTGCCAGCAGCCCACAAAACTGGGACAGCCCCTACGAGCAGTACTTC
few | TRBJ2-3 | TRBV5-4 | TRBD2 | CASSLWLAGSTDTQYF | TGTGCCAGCAGCTTGTGGTTAGCGGGGAGCACAGATACGCAGTATTTT
. | TRBJ2-3 | TRBV10-3 | . | CAITPTLSTDTQYF | TGTGCCATCACCCCGACACTGAGCACAGATACGCAGTATTTT
few | TRBJ2-7 | TRBV7-7 | . | CASSPNTGDEQYF | TGTGCCAGCAGCCCAAACACGGGCGACGAGCAGTACTTC
few | TRBJ2-1 | TRBV5-6 | . | CASSSGQGGVEQFF | TGTGCCAGCAGCTCTGGACAGGGAGGGGTTGAGCAGTTCTTC
. | TRBJ2-3 | TRBV9 | . | CASSVGSGSTDTQYF | TGTGCCAGCAGCGTAGGATCCGGTAGCACAGATACGCAGTATTTT
. | TRBJ2-5 | TRBV27 | TRBD1 | CASSRGETQYF | TGTGCCAGCAGCAGGGGGGAGACCCAGTACTTC
. | TRBJ2-3 | TRBV7-7 | . | CASSPDQRADTQYF | TGTGCCAGCAGCCCGGACCAGCGGGCAGATACGCAGTATTTT
. | TRBJ1-2 | TRBV7-2 | . | CASSSRRQSSNYGYTF | TGTGCCAGCAGCTCCCGGCGACAGAGTTCTAACTATGGCTACACCTTC
many | TRBJ2-2 | TRBV21-1 | . | CASSPRTGKNTGELFF | TGTGCCAGCAGCCCCCGGACGGGGAAGAACACCGGGGAGCTGTTTTTT
few | TRBJ1-3 | TRBV10-3 | . | CATNSGNTIYF | TGTGCCACTAACTCTGGAAACACCATATATTTT
few | TRBJ2-1 | TRBV6-5 | . | CASSYKGIEQFF | TGTGCCAGCAGTTATAAGGGGATTGAGCAGTTCTTC